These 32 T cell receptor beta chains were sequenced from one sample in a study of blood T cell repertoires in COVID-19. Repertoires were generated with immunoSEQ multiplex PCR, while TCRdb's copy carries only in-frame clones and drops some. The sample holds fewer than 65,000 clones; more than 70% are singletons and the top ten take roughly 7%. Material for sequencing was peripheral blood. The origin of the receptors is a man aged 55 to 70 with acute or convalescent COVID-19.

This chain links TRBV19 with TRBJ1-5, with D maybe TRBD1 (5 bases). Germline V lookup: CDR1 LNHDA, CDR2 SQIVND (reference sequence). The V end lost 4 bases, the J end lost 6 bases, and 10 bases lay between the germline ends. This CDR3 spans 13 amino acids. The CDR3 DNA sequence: TGTGCCAGTAGTACTGGGGGGGGTCAGCCCCAGCATTTT. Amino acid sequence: CASSTGGGQPQHF.

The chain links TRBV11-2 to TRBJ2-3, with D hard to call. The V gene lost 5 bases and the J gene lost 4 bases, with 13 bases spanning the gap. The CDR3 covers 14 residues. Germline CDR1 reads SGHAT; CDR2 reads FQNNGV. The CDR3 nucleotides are TGTGCCAGCAGCGCGAGGAACTTGGCAGATACGCAGTATTTT. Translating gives CASSARNLADTQYF.

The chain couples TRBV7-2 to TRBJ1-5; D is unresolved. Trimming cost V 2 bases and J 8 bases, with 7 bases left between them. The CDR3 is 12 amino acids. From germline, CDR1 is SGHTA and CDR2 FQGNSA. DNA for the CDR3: TGTGCCAGCAGCTTATTCCGGGAGCCCCAGCATTTT. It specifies CASSLFREPQHF.

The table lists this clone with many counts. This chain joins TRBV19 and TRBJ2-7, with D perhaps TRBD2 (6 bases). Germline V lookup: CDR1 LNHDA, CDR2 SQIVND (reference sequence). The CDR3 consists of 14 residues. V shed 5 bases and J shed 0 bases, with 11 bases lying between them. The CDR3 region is CASSPGTYSYEQYF. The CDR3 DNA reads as TGTGCCAGTAGTCCCGGGACTTACTCCTACGAGCAGTACTTC.

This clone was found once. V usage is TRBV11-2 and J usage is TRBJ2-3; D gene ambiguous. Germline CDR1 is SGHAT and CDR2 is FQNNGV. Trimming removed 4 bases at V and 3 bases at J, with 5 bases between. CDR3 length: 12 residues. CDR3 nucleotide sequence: TGTGCCAGCAGCTCCCCTACAGATACGCAGTATTTT. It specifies CASSSPTDTQYF.

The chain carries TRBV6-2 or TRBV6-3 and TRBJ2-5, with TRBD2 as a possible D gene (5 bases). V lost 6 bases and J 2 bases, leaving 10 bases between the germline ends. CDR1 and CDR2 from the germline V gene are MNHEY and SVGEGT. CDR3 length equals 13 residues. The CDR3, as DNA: TGTGCCAGCAGCCGTGACTATCAAGAGACCCAGTACTTC. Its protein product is CASSRDYQETQYF.

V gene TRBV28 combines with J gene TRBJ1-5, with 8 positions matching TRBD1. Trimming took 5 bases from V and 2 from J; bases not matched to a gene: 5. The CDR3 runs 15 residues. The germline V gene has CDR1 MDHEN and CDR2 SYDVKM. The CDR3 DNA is TGTGCCAGCAGTGACAGGGGACGTGGCAATCAGCCCCAGCATTTT. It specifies CASSDRGRGNQPQHF.

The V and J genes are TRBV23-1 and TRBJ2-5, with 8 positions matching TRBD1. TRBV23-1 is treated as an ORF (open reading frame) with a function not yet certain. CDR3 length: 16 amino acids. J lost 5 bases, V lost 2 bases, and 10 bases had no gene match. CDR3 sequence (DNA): TGCGCCAGCAGTCAACCCCCGAGGACAGGGCCCGAGACCCAGTACTTC. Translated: CASSQPPRTGPETQYF.

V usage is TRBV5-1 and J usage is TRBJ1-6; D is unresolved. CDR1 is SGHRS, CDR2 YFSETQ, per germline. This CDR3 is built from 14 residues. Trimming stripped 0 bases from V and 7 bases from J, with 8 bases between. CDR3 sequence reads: CASSLGADNSPLHF. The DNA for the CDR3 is TGCGCCAGCAGCTTGGGGGCAGACAATTCACCCCTCCACTTT.

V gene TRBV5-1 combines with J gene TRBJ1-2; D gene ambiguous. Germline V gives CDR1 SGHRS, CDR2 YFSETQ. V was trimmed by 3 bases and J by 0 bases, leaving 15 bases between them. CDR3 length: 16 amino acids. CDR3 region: CASSYWEGLANYGYTF. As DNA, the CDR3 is TGCGCCAGCAGCTATTGGGAGGGTTTGGCTAACTATGGCTACACCTTC.

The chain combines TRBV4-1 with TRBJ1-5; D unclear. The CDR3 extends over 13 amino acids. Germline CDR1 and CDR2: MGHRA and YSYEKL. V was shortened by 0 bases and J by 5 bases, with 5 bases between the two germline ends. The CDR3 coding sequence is TGCGCCAGCAGCCAAGATTATTATCAGCCCCAGCATTTT. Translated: CASSQDYYQPQHF.

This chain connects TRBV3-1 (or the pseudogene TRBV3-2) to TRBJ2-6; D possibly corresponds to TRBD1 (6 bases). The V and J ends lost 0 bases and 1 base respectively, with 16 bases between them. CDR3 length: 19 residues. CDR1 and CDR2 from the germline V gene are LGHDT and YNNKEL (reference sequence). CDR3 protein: CASSQDPGQRLSGANVLTF. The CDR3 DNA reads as TGTGCCAGCAGCCAAGATCCCGGACAGCGTTTATCTGGGGCCAACGTCCTGACTTTC.

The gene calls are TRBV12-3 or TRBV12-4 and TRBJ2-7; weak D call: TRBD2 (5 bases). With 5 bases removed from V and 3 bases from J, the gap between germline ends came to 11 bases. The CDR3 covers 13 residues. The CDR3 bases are TGTGCCAGCAGTCCCGGACGGGACTACGAGCAGTACTTC. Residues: CASSPGRDYEQYF.

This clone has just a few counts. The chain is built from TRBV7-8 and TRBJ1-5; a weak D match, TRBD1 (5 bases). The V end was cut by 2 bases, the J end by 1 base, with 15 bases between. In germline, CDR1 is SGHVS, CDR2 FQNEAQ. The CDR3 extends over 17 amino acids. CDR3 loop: CASSLLVPGGSNQPQHF. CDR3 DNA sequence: TGTGCCAGCAGCTTACTAGTCCCGGGGGGGAGCAATCAGCCCCAGCATTTT.

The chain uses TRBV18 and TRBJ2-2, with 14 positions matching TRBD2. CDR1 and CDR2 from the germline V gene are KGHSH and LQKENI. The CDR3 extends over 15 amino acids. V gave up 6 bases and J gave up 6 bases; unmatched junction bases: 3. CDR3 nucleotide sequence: TGTGCCAGCTCGTCGGGACTAGCGGGGGCCGGGGAGCTGTTTTTT. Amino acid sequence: CASSSGLAGAGELFF.

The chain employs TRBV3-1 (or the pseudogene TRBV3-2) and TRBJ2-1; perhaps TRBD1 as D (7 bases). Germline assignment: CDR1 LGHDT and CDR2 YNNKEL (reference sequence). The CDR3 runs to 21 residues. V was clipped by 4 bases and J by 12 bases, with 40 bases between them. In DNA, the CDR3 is TGTGCCAGCAGCCCCTCTCGTTCAGGGGGGATATGTTTAGGCTTTATATGTTTGCAGTTCTTC. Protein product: CASSPSRSGGICLGFICLQFF.

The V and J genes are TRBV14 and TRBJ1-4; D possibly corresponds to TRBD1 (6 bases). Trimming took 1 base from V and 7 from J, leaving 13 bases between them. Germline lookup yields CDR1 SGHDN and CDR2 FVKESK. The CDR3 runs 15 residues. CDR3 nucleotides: TGTGCCAGCAGCCAAGTCCAGGGGATTCCTGAAAAACTGTTTTTT. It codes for CASSQVQGIPEKLFF.

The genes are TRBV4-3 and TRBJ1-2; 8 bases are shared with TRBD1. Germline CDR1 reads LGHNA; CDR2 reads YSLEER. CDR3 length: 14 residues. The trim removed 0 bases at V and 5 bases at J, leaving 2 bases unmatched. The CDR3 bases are TGCGCCAGCAGCCAAGACAGGGGGCTTTATGGCTACACCTTC. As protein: CASSQDRGLYGYTF.

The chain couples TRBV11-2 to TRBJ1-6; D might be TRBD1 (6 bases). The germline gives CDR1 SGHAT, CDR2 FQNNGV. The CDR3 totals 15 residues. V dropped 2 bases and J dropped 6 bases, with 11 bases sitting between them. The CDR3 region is CASSLTPGANSPLHF. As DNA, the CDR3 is TGTGCCAGCAGCTTAACTCCAGGGGCTAATTCACCCCTCCACTTT.

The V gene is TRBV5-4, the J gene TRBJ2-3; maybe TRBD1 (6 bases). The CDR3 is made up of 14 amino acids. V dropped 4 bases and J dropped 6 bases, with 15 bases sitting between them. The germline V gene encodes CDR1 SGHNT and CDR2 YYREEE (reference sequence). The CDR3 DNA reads TGTGCCAGCAGCCCTCCCTGGGGGCCCGATACGCAGTATTTT. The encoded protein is CASSPPWGPDTQYF.

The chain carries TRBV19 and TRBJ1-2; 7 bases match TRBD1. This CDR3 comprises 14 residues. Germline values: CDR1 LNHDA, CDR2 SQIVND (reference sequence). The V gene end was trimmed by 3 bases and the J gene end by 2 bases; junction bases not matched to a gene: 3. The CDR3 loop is CASSMGTVNYGYTF. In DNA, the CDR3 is TGTGCCAGTAGTATGGGGACAGTGAACTATGGCTACACCTTC.

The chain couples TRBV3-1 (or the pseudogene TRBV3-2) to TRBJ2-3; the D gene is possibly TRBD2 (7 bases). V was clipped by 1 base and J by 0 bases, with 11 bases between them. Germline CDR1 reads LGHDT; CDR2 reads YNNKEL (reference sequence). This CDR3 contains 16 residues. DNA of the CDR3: TGTGCCAGCAGCCAAGGGGGGCGGGGGAGCACAGATACGCAGTATTTT. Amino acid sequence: CASSQGGRGSTDTQYF.

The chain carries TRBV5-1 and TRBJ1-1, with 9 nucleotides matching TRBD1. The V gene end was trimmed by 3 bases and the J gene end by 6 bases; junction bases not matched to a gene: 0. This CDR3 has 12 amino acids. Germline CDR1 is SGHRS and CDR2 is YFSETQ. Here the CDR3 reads CASSWTGAEAFF. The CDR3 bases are TGCGCCAGCAGCTGGACAGGGGCTGAAGCTTTCTTT.

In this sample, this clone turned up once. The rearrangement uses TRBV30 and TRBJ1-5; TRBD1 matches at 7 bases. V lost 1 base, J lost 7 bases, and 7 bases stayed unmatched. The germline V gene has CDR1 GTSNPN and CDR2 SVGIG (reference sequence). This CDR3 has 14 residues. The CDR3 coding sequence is TGTGCCTGGAGTGGACAGGGTCTAAGGCAGCCCCAGCATTTT. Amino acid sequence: CAWSGQGLRQPQHF.

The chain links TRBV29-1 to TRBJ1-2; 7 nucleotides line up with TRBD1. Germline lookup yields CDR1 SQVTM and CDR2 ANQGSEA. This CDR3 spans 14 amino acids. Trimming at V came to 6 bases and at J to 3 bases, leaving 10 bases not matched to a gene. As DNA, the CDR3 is TGCAGCGTCGATGGGGACAGCCGAGACTATGGCTACACCTTC. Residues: CSVDGDSRDYGYTF. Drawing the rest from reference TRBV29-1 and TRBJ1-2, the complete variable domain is SAVISQKPSRDICQRGTSLTIQCQVDSQVTMMFWYRQQPGQSLTLIATANQGSEATYESGFVIDKFPISRPNLTFSTLTVSNMSPEDSSIYLCSVDGDSRDYGYTFGSGTRLTVV.

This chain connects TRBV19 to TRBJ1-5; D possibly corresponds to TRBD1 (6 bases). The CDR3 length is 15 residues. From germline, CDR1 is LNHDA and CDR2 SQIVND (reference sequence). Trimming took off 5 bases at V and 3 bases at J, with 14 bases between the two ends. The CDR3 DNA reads TGTGCCAGTAGTCCTACAGGGTTCAACAATCAGCCCCAGCATTTT. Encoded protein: CASSPTGFNNQPQHF.

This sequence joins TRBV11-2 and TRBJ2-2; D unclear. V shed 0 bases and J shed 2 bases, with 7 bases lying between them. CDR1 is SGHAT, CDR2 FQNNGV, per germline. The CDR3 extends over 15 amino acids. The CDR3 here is CASSLESGNTGELFF. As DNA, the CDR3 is TGTGCCAGCAGCTTAGAATCGGGTAACACCGGGGAGCTGTTTTTT.

The CDR3 DNA sequence: TGTGCCAGCAGTAGAAAACAGGGACCCACTGAAGCTTTCTTT. Amino acids: CASSRKQGPTEAFF. The chain employs TRBV11-2 and TRBJ1-1, with a weak D call TRBD1 (6 bases). CDR3 length: 14 residues. Germline V gene sequence: CDR1 SGHAT, CDR2 FQNNGV. The V and J ends lost 6 bases and 4 bases respectively, with 15 bases between them.

Here the CDR3 DNA reads TGTGCCACTCGGACAGGGGGCTCCACAGATACGCAGTATTTT. Translation gives CATRTGGSTDTQYF. The chain employs TRBV19 and TRBJ2-3; 11 bases map to TRBD1. Trimming cost V 10 bases and J 2 bases; bases outside gene matches: 5. Germline V gene sequence: CDR1 LNHDA, CDR2 SQIVND (reference sequence). CDR3 size: 14 residues.

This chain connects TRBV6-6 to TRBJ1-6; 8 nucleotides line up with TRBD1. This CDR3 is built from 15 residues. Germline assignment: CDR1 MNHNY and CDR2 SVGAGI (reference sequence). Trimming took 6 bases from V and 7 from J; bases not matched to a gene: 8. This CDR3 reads CASSQPGQVNSPLHF. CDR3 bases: TGTGCCAGCAGCCAGCCGGGACAGGTCAATTCACCCCTCCACTTT.

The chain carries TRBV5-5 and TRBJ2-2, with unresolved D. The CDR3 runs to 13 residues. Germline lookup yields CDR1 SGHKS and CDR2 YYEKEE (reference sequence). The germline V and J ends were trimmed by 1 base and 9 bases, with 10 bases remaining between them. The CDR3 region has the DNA TGTGCCAGCAGCTTGTTTGCGGCCAGGGAGCTGTTTTTT. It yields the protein CASSLFAARELFF.

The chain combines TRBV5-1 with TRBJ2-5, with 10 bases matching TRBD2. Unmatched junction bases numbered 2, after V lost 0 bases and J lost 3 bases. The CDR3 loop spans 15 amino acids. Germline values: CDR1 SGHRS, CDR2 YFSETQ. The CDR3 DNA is TGCGCCAGCAGCTTGGTCCTAGCGGGGGAAGAGACCCAGTACTTC. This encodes CASSLVLAGEETQYF. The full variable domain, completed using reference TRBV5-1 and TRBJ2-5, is KAGVTQTPRYLIKTRGQQVTLSCSPISGHRSVSWYQQTPGQGLQFLFEYFSETQRNKGNFPGRFSGRQFSNSRSEMNVSTLELGDSALYLCASSLVLAGEETQYFGPGTRLLVL.